What follows are 20 T cell receptor beta chains derived from one specimen sequenced in a study of monozygotic twins with inflammatory bowel disease. TCRdb reprocessed the 5' RACE reads and keeps a single row for each CDR3 protein, giving no DNA. The listing records over 110,000 distinct CDR3 sequences. The specimen was blood. The receptors derive from a human donor with ulcerative colitis or Crohn's disease, or a healthy co-twin of an affected twin (not recorded which).

This chain links TRBV12-3 or TRBV12-4 with TRBJ2-1. The CDR3 has 14 amino acids. CDR3 sequence reads: CASILGRMRNEQFF.

This rearrangement joins TRBV4-3 to TRBJ1-2. This CDR3 is 15 amino acids long. Germline assignment: CDR1 LGHNA and CDR2 YSLEER. CDR3 region: CASSQDPWGNYGYTF.

This chain links TRBV5-1 with TRBJ2-3. Germline loops: CDR1 SGHRS, CDR2 YFSETQ. This CDR3 is 11 amino acids long. Here the CDR3 reads CASSLDLTRYF.

V usage is TRBV19 and J usage is TRBJ2-1; TCRdb outputs TRBD2, but without DNA this stays unchecked. There are 16 residues in the CDR3. The germline V gene has CDR1 LNHDA and CDR2 SQIVND (reference sequence). CDR3 sequence reads: CASSPPIGNLRNEQFF.

This chain's CDR3 is CASSLVTEGETQYF. The chain carries TRBV5-1 and TRBJ2-5; no DNA is available, so the TRBD1 call from TCRdb remains unchecked. CDR3 size: 14 residues. Germline V gene lookup returns CDR1 SGHRS and CDR2 YFSETQ. Supplemented by reference TRBV5-1 and TRBJ2-5, the full variable domain reads KAGVTQTPRYLIKTRGQQVTLSCSPISGHRSVSWYQQTPGQGLQFLFEYFSETQRNKGNFPGRFSGRQFSNSRSEMNVSTLELGDSALYLCASSLVTEGETQYFGPGTRLLVL.

The chain carries TRBV20-1 and TRBJ2-7. The CDR3 has 11 residues. Germline assignment: CDR1 DFQATT and CDR2 SNEGSKA (reference sequence). The CDR3: CSAISQYEQYF.

CDR3 sequence reads: CASSLVGGGSTEAFF. V is TRBV7-9 and J is TRBJ1-1; TCRdb's D call, TRBD1, is unchecked because there is no DNA. CDR1 is SEHNR, CDR2 FQNEAQ, per germline (reference sequence). The CDR3 consists of 15 residues.

V usage is TRBV10-3 and J usage is TRBJ2-1. Germline lookup yields CDR1 ENHRY and CDR2 SYGVKD. The CDR3 extends over 12 amino acids. CDR3 sequence: CAISESSIEQFF.

The chain combines TRBV5-1 with TRBJ1-1. The germline CDR1 and CDR2 sequences are SGHRS and YFSETQ. The CDR3 runs to 14 residues. CDR3 region: CASSFRAPNTEAFF. Combining the CDR3 with reference TRBV5-1 and TRBJ1-1 gives the whole variable domain KAGVTQTPRYLIKTRGQQVTLSCSPISGHRSVSWYQQTPGQGLQFLFEYFSETQRNKGNFPGRFSGRQFSNSRSEMNVSTLELGDSALYLCASSFRAPNTEAFFGQGTRLTVV.

This sequence joins TRBV7-7 and TRBJ2-3; lacking DNA, the TRBD1 call made by TCRdb goes unchecked. CDR3 length: 16 residues. Germline values: CDR1 SSHAT, CDR2 FNYEAQ (reference sequence). CDR3 amino acids: CASSPGQYSNTDTQYF.

This chain uses TRBV12-3 or TRBV12-4 with TRBJ2-7. CDR3 length equals 12 residues. The CDR3 region is CASSLTEYEQYF.

V is TRBV4-1 and J is TRBJ1-2. Germline lookup yields CDR1 MGHRA and CDR2 YSYEKL. The CDR3 spans 13 residues. CDR3 loop: CASSQVITYGYTF.

The chain couples TRBV5-6 to TRBJ2-6. This CDR3 spans 14 amino acids. CDR1 is SGHDT, CDR2 YYEEEE, per germline. CDR3 loop: CASIFGSGANVLTF.

The chain joins TRBV7-9 to TRBJ1-5; TCRdb designates TRBD1, a call that cannot be tested without DNA. The V gene's germline CDR1 is SEHNR and CDR2 FQNEAQ (reference sequence). This CDR3 has 17 residues. This chain's CDR3 is CASSQGYRGNGNQPQHF.

V and J are TRBV6-5 and TRBJ2-4; TCRdb's assignment of TRBD1 cannot be checked, as there is no DNA. The CDR3 runs 13 residues. Germline V CDR1 and CDR2: MNHEY, SVGAGI. CDR3 loop: CASSSNRGAIQYF.

V is TRBV30 and J is TRBJ2-3; TCRdb calls TRBD2, which cannot be checked without DNA. CDR3 length: 16 residues. Germline CDR1 and CDR2: GTSNPN and SVGIG (reference sequence). CDR3 protein: CAWSAGERGRTDTQYF.

This chain uses TRBV2 with TRBJ2-5. This CDR3 comprises 11 residues. Germline V lookup: CDR1 SNHLY, CDR2 FYNNEI. The CDR3 is CASTRQETQYF.

The chain carries TRBV19 and TRBJ1-5; TCRdb calls TRBD1, which cannot be checked without DNA. Germline assignment: CDR1 LNHDA and CDR2 SQIVND (reference sequence). This CDR3 is 15 amino acids long. CDR3 sequence reads: CASSMGMGAGQPQHF.

The chain is built from TRBV12-3 or TRBV12-4 and TRBJ2-7; the D gene TCRdb calls, TRBD1, cannot be checked with no DNA. This CDR3 region has 15 residues. CDR3 amino acids: CASRRTGTGTYEQYF.

The rearrangement joins TRBV7-2 to TRBJ2-3; TCRdb names TRBD1, which stays unverified in the absence of DNA. This CDR3 has 14 amino acids. Germline CDR1 is SGHTA and CDR2 is FQGNSA. The CDR3 reads CASSPGLVTDTQYF.